These T cell receptor beta chains were read from a single sample in a study of T cells in Graves' hyperthyroidism and ophthalmopathy. TCRdb redid the calling of the multiplex PCR reads with MiXCR, one entry per CDR3 protein. Here the sample spans roughly 280,000 distinct CDR3 sequences, about 15% being singletons. The specimen was blood. These receptors all stem from a woman aged 55-70 years with Graves' ophthalmopathy. Both conserved end residues are part of each CDR3. The D gene is left open where the match is weak. Expanded clones get a size class; other rows say once, few or many, or leave the size out.

clone_size	v_call	d_call	j_call	cdr3_aa	cdr3_nt
many	TRBV7-8	NA	TRBJ2-7	CASSPRLPPGSYEQYF	TGTGCCAGCAGCCCAAGACTACCTCCCGGCTCCTACGAGCAGTACTTC
many	TRBV12-3/TRBV12-4	NA	TRBJ1-4	CASGATTEKLFF	TGTGCCAGCGGTGCGACTACCGAAAAACTGTTTTTT
many	TRBV11-2	TRBD1	TRBJ1-2	CASSLLLDRGVGYTF	TGTGCCAGCAGCTTGTTGTTGGACAGGGGAGTCGGCTACACCTTC
NA	TRBV3-1	NA	TRBJ1-3	CASRPTGTTGNTIYF	TGTGCCAGCAGACCTACCGGGACAACTGGAAACACCATATATTTT
many	TRBV7-2	NA	TRBJ2-5	CASSQDGGLGETQYF	TGTGCCAGCAGCCAAGATGGGGGCCTGGGTGAGACCCAGTACTTC
NA	TRBV29-1	NA	TRBJ2-7	CSVELESYEQYF	TGCAGCGTTGAATTAGAGTCCTACGAGCAGTACTTC
NA	TRBV15	TRBD1	TRBJ1-2	CATSIERTGDYGYTF	TGTGCCACCAGCATAGAAAGGACAGGGGATTACGGCTACACCTTC
few	TRBV18	NA	TRBJ1-2	CASSPQADNYGYTF	TGTGCCAGCTCACCACAAGCCGATAACTATGGCTACACCTTC
NA	TRBV19	NA	TRBJ2-1	CASSKETGTPYNEQFF	TGTGCCAGTAGTAAAGAAACCGGGACACCGTACAATGAGCAGTTCTTC
NA	TRBV27	TRBD1	TRBJ1-4	CASRSTTGGAYEKLFF	TGTGCCAGCAGATCTACGACAGGGGGCGCGTATGAAAAACTGTTTTTT
many	TRBV18	NA	TRBJ1-1	CASSPLGTNTEAFF	TGTGCCAGCTCACCGCTAGGGACCAACACTGAAGCTTTCTTT
few	TRBV7-2	NA	TRBJ1-5	CASSAETPRPQHF	TGTGCCAGCAGCGCCGAGACCCCCCGGCCCCAGCATTTT
many	TRBV28	TRBD1	TRBJ1-2	CASSPPGQGLDGYTF	TGTGCCAGCAGTCCTCCGGGACAGGGTTTGGATGGCTACACCTTC
many	TRBV3-1	TRBD2	TRBJ2-1	CASSQLTSGGGNEQFF	TGTGCCAGCAGCCAATTGACTAGCGGTGGAGGCAATGAGCAGTTCTTC
NA	TRBV7-3	NA	TRBJ1-6	CASSRDSLVLGPLHF	TGTGCCAGCAGTCGCGACTCATTGGTTTTGGGACCCCTCCACTTT
NA	TRBV29-1	TRBD1	TRBJ2-7	CSVEGTGEYEQYF	TGCAGCGTTGAAGGGACAGGGGAATACGAGCAGTACTTC
many	TRBV10-3	NA	TRBJ2-3	CAITANGQAGDTQYF	TGTGCCATCACTGCGAATGGGCAGGCCGGGGATACGCAGTATTTT